This note documents a single TCR beta chain sequence. Trimming took off 6 bases at V and 0 bases at J, with 15 bases between the two ends. CDR1 LGHNA and CDR2 YSLEER come from the germline V gene. This CDR3 spans 16 amino acids. The record originates from a study of blood T cell repertoires in COVID-19. For the study at large: From the United States, Italy and Spain came samples of acute and convalescent COVID-19. T cells, B-cell-depleted T cells, or PBMCs supplied cDNA or gDNA.

Per the original methods: It was from reference gene primer amplification that nucleated cell counts were estimated. The repertoire was sequenced with immunoSEQ multiplex PCR; TCRdb's copy has only in-frame clones and lacks some. V, J and clone size are taken as reported in that table, and D and trimming were inferred from the DNA itself. The sample lists about 280,000 clones, around 86% occurring once. Material for sequencing was peripheral blood. This TCR was recovered from a woman younger than 45 with active or convalescent COVID-19. The chain employs TRBV4-3 and TRBJ2-1; a weak D match, TRBD1 (5 bases). CDR3 bases: TGCGCCAGCAGTCCTACAGGAGAGAGCTCCTACAATGAGCAGTTCTTC. Translated, it gives CASSPTGESSYNEQFF.